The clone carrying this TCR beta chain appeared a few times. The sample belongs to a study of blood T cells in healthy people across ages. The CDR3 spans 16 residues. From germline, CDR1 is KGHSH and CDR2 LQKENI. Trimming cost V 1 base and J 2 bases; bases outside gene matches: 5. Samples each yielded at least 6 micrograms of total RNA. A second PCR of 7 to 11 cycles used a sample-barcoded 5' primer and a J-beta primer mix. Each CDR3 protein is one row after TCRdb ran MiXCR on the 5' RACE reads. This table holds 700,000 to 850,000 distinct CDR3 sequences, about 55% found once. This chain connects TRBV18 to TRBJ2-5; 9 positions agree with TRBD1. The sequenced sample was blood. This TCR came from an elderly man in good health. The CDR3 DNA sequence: TGTGCCAGCTCACCACGGTGGACAGGGGAGCAAGAGACCCAGTACTTC. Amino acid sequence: CASSPRWTGEQETQYF. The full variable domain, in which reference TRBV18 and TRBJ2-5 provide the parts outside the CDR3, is NAGVMQNPRHLVRRRGQEARLRCSPMKGHSHVYWYRQLPEEGLKFMVYLQKENIIDESGMPKERFSAEFPKEGPSILRIQQVVRGDSAAYFCASSPRWTGEQETQYFGPGTRLLVL.